These 18 T cell receptor beta chains came from one sample sequenced in a study of CD8+CD57+ T cells in acquired aplastic anemia. Profiles of TCR beta VDJ and CDR3 were generated from a genomic DNA template. TCRdb re-analysed the reads in MiXCR, keeping a single row per CDR3 protein. The sample contains 250,000 to 300,000 distinct CDR3 sequences, around three fifths of which appear only once. Sample: sorted CD4+, CD8+, or CD8+CD57+ T cells (not recorded which) from PBMCs. The receptors derive from a human donor with severe aplastic anemia or a healthy control (not recorded which).

There are many counts of this clonotype. The CDR3 DNA is TGTGCCAGCAGTTTCAAAGGGGATTCAACCCAGTACTTC. Its translation: CASSFKGDSTQYF. The gene calls are TRBV12-3 or TRBV12-4 and TRBJ2-5; tentatively, D is TRBD1 (5 bases). Trimming left V 3 bases short and J 8 bases short, with 13 bases between. CDR3 size: 13 residues.

The chain is built from TRBV7-9 and TRBJ1-1; 9 nucleotides align to TRBD1. Per germline, CDR1 SEHNR and CDR2 FQNEAQ (reference sequence). This CDR3 spans 16 amino acids. V shed 7 bases, J shed 5 bases, and the junction held 14 bases outside the gene matches. This CDR3 is CASMLPGQGSWTEAFF. The CDR3 DNA is TGTGCCAGCATGCTTCCGGGACAGGGAAGTTGGACTGAAGCTTTCTTT.

This clonotype was counted at least ten times. The chain uses TRBV11-2 and TRBJ1-2, with unresolved D. The CDR3 extends over 15 amino acids. Germline V gene sequence: CDR1 SGHAT, CDR2 FQNNGV. Trimming shortened V by 4 bases and J by 0 bases, and 12 bases separated the two germline ends. DNA for the CDR3: TGTGCCAGCAGCTGGTGGAGGGCCCCTAACTATGGCTACACCTTC. This gives the protein CASSWWRAPNYGYTF.

This clonotype has ten or more counts. The genes are TRBV7-8 and TRBJ2-3, with unresolved D. The V end was cut by 3 bases, the J end by 5 bases, with 3 bases between. This CDR3 comprises 11 residues. Germline V gene data show CDR1 as SGHVS and CDR2 as FQNEAQ. The DNA of the CDR3 is TGTGCCAGCAGCTTCGTAGATACGCAGTATTTT. As protein: CASSFVDTQYF.

This clonotype has a count of ten or more. This chain links TRBV20-1 with TRBJ2-7; D call uncertain. V was clipped by 5 bases and J by 1 base, with 27 bases between them. This CDR3 contains 18 residues. Germline lookup yields CDR1 DFQATT and CDR2 SNEGSKA (reference sequence). In DNA form, the CDR3 reads TGCAGTGCTGGGCCCCGGGTTAGGCAGGCCCTCCTTTCCTACGAGCAGTACTTC. Translating gives CSAGPRVRQALLSYEQYF.

Only one count was recorded for this clonotype. V and J are TRBV3-1 and TRBJ2-5; perhaps D is TRBD1 or TRBD2 (5 bases each). Trimming stripped 6 bases from V and 5 bases from J, with 10 bases between. CDR1 is LGHDT and CDR2 is YNNKEL in the germline V gene (reference sequence). The CDR3 has 12 residues. This chain's CDR3 is CASRGVRETQYF. CDR3 sequence (DNA): TGTGCCAGCAGGGGGGTTCGGGAGACCCAGTACTTC.

This chain links TRBV24-1 with TRBJ1-5, with D uncertain. The CDR3 is 13 residues long. V dropped 9 bases and J dropped 6 bases, with 14 bases sitting between them. Looked up from germline, CDR1 is KGHDR and CDR2 is SFDVKD. The CDR3, as DNA: TGTGCCACCGGTTTCCAACGCCTTCAGCCCCAGCATTTT. This encodes CATGFQRLQPQHF.

There are many counts of this clonotype. This chain joins TRBV7-2 and TRBJ2-5; D is possibly TRBD1 (6 bases). This CDR3 is 14 amino acids long. Germline assignment: CDR1 SGHTA and CDR2 FQGNSA. V was cut by 2 bases and J by 3 bases, with 10 bases left in between. The CDR3 DNA reads as TGTGCCAGCAGCTTAAGTGGGGGCAAAGAGACCCAGTACTTC. Translation gives CASSLSGGKETQYF.

The chain has TRBV7-9 and TRBJ2-5, with 10 bases identical to TRBD1. With 5 bases clipped from V and 2 bases from J, the junction kept 8 bases outside the gene matches. This CDR3 has 16 amino acids. CDR1 is SEHNR, CDR2 FQNEAQ, per germline (reference sequence). The CDR3 loop is CASSRMGTGEQETQYF. CDR3 sequence (DNA): TGTGCCAGCAGCAGAATGGGGACAGGGGAACAAGAGACCCAGTACTTC.

This clonotype was counted many times. The chain joins TRBV3-1 to TRBJ1-1; D is uncertain. Germline loops: CDR1 LGHDT, CDR2 YNNKEL (reference sequence). The V end was cut by 2 bases, the J end by 10 bases, with 14 bases between. The CDR3 loop spans 13 amino acids. CDR3 protein: CASSQSAGSAAFF. Here the CDR3 DNA reads TGTGCCAGCAGCCAAAGCGCTGGGAGTGCAGCTTTCTTT. Filled out from reference TRBV3-1 and TRBJ1-1, the complete variable domain reads DTAVSQTPKYLVTQMGNDKSIKCEQNLGHDTMYWYKQDSKKFLKIMFSYNNKELIINETVPNRFSPKSPDKAHLNLHINSLELGDSAVYFCASSQSAGSAAFFGQGTRLTVV.

The V gene is TRBV14, the J gene TRBJ2-5, with D hard to call. There are 13 residues in the CDR3. V was trimmed by 3 bases and J by 12 bases, leaving 17 bases between them. Germline CDR1 SGHDN, CDR2 FVKESK. The DNA of the CDR3 is TGTGCCAGCAGCCAGGGCCAAGTGGGCCCTGAGTACTTC. Translating gives CASSQGQVGPEYF.

This clonotype was recorded a few times. The chain joins TRBV19 to TRBJ2-7; D not resolved. V lost 3 bases and J lost 4, with 7 bases in between. The CDR3 contains 12 residues. Germline V gives CDR1 LNHDA, CDR2 SQIVND (reference sequence). The CDR3 DNA sequence: TGTGCCAGTAGTATGACGAGTTACGAGCAGTACTTC. Amino acids: CASSMTSYEQYF.

This clonotype came up many times. The gene calls are TRBV19 and TRBJ1-3; possibly TRBD1 for D (6 bases). CDR1 LNHDA and CDR2 SQIVND come from the germline V gene (reference sequence). The V and J ends lost 4 bases and 2 bases respectively, with 9 bases between them. The CDR3 covers 14 residues. The CDR3 nucleotides are TGTGCCAGTAGTAGAGGGGGACCTGGAAACACCATATATTTT. Its protein is CASSRGGPGNTIYF.

This clonotype has at least ten counts. This chain uses TRBV7-2 with TRBJ1-2; TRBD1 matches 8 bases. Germline values: CDR1 SGHTA, CDR2 FQGNSA. Trimming took 1 base from V and 5 from J; bases not matched to a gene: 0. CDR3 length equals 13 residues. The CDR3 region is CASSLGQGYGYTF. The CDR3 nucleotides read TGTGCCAGCAGCTTAGGACAGGGGTATGGCTACACCTTC.

V gene TRBV7-2 combines with J gene TRBJ1-4, with 8 bases matching TRBD1. CDR1 and CDR2 (germline): SGHTA, FQGNSA. Trimming took 5 bases from V and 7 from J; bases not matched to a gene: 6. The CDR3 is made up of 14 amino acids. DNA of the CDR3: TGTGCCAGCAGCGCAGGGGGCGCGGGTGAAAAACTGTTTTTT. Its protein is CASSAGGAGEKLFF.

This clonotype was found many times. V is TRBV5-1 and J is TRBJ1-2; 9 nucleotides align to TRBD1. The germline V gene encodes CDR1 SGHRS and CDR2 YFSETQ. The CDR3 loop spans 15 amino acids. Losses at the gene ends were 4 bases for V and 6 bases for J; bases not matched to a gene: 10. DNA for the CDR3: TGCGCCAGCAGCCCCACCGGACAGGGGAATCATGGCTACACCTTC. Its protein is CASSPTGQGNHGYTF.

For this clonotype: A read error is likely, as this CDR3 ends without the conserved phenylalanine or tryptophan. V and J are TRBV24-1 and TRBJ2-5; weak D call: TRBD2 (5 bases). The CDR3 has 16 amino acids. CDR1 and CDR2 from the germline V gene are KGHDR and SFDVKD. V was pared by 0 bases and J by 5 bases, with 15 bases between. The CDR3 nucleotides are TGTGCCACCAGTGATTTGAACAGAGGGCTTGGGGAGACCCAGTACTCC. As protein: CATSDLNRGLGETQYS.

The table lists this clonotype with a few counts. The V gene is TRBV20-1, the J gene TRBJ2-7; D unclear. Per germline, CDR1 DFQATT and CDR2 SNEGSKA (reference sequence). Trimming stripped 0 bases from V and 1 base from J, with 10 bases between. This CDR3 region has 14 residues. This chain's CDR3 is CSARDLTESYEQYF. Here the CDR3 DNA reads TGCAGTGCTAGAGATCTAACAGAGTCCTACGAGCAGTACTTC.